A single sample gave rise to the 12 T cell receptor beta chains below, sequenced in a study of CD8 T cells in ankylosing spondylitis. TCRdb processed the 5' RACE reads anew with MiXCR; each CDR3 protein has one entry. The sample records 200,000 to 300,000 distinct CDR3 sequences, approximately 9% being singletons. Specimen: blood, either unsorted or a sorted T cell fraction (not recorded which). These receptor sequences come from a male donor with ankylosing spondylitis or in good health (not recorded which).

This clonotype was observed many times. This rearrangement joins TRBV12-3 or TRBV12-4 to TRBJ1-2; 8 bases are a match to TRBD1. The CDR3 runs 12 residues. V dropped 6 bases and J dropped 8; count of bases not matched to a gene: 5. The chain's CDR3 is CASRAGQVGYTF. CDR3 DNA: TGTGCCAGCAGGGCGGGACAGGTGGGCTACACCTTC.

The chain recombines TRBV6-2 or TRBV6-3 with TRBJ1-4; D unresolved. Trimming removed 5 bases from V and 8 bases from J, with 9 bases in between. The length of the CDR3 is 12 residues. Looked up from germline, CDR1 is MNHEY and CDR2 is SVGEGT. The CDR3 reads CASSRAGEKLFF. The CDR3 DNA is TGTGCCAGCAGTCGCGCGGGGGAAAAACTGTTTTTT.

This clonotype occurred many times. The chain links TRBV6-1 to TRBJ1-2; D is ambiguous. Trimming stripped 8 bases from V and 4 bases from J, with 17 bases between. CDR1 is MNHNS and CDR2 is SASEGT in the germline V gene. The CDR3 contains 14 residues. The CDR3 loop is CASSPVAKVYGYTF. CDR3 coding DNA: TGTGCCAGCTCTCCTGTGGCAAAAGTCTATGGCTACACCTTC.

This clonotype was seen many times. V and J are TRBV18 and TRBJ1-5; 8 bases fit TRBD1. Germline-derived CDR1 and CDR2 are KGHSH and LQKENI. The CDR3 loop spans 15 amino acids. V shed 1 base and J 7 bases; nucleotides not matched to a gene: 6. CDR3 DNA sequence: TGTGCCAGCTCACCACGGGACAGGCGTCACCAGCCCCAGCATTTT. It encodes CASSPRDRRHQPQHF.

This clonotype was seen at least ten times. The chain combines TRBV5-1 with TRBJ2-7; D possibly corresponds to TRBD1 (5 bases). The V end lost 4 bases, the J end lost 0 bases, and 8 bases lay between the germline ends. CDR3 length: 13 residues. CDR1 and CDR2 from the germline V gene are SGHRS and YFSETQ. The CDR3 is CASSLQGSYEQYF. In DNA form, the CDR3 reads TGCGCCAGCAGCCTGCAGGGCTCCTACGAGCAGTACTTC.

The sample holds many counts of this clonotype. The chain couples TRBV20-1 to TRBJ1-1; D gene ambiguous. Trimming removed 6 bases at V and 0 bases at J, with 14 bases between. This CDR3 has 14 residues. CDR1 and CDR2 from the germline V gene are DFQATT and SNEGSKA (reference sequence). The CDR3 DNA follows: TGCAGTGCGAAAAAGGGCAGTTTGAACACTGAAGCTTTCTTT. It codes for CSAKKGSLNTEAFF.

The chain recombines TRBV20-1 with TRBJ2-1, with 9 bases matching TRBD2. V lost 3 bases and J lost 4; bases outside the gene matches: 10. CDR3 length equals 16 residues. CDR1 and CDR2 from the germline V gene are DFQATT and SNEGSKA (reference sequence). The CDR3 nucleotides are TGCAGTGCTAGGGAACAAAGCGGGGGGAATTACAATGAGCAGTTCTTC. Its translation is CSAREQSGGNYNEQFF.

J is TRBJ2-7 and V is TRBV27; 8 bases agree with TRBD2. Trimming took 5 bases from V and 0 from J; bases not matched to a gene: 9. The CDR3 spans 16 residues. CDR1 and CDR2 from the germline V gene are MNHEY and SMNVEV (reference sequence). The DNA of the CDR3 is TGTGCCAGCAGTCTCTCAGCGGGAGAGCGCTCCTACGAGCAGTACTTC. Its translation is CASSLSAGERSYEQYF.

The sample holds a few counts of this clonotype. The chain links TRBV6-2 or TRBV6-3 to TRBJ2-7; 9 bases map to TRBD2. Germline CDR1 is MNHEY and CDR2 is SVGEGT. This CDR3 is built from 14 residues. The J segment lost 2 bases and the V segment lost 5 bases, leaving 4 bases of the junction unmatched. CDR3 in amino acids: CASSGLAFPYEQYF. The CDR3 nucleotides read TGTGCCAGCAGTGGACTAGCGTTCCCCTACGAGCAGTACTTC.

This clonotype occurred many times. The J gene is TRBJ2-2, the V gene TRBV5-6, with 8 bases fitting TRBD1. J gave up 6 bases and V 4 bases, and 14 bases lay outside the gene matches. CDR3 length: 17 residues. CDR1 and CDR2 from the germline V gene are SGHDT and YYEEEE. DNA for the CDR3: TGTGCCAGCAGCACCTACCGACAGGGGTGGGGCGCCGGGGAGCTGTTTTTT. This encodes CASSTYRQGWGAGELFF.

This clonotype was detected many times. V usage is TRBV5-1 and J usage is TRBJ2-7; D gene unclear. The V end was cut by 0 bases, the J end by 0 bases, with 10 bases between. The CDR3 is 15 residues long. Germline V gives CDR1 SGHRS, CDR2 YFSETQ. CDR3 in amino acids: CASSLEGFLSYEQYF. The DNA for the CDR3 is TGCGCCAGCAGCTTGGAGGGCTTTCTCTCCTACGAGCAGTACTTC.

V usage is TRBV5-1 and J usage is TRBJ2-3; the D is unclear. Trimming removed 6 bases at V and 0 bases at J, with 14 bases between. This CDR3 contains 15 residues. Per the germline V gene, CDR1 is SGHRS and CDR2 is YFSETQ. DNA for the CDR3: TGCGCCAGCATTGGCCCCGGTGGAAGCACAGATACGCAGTATTTT. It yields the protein CASIGPGGSTDTQYF.